This TCR beta chain was recovered during a study of cytomegalovirus exposure and HLA in healthy donors. The PCR ran on 60 Vbeta and 13 Jbeta primers. Profiled with immunoSEQ multiplex PCR; TCRdb holds only in-frame clones, not every one. The sample shows about 99,000 clones, around 66% of them seen only once. This clone was recorded once. Its antigen is unidentified. The CDR3 runs to 16 residues. In germline, CDR1 is SGHRS, CDR2 YFSETQ. The ends were cut back, 4 bases at V and 5 bases at J, with 19 bases in the middle. Broader study findings: Upon later analysis, TCR association rates were observed to vary by HLA locus, being highest for DRB1 and lowest for HLA-C.

The receptor was isolated from a woman between 50 and 59 years old in good health and CMV-seronegative. The sequenced sample consisted of PBMCs. J is TRBJ2-1 and V is TRBV5-1; D not certain. The CDR3 sequence is CASSPRSPIINNEQFF. In DNA, the CDR3 is TGCGCCAGCAGCCCGAGAAGCCCAATTATAAACAATGAGCAGTTCTTC.